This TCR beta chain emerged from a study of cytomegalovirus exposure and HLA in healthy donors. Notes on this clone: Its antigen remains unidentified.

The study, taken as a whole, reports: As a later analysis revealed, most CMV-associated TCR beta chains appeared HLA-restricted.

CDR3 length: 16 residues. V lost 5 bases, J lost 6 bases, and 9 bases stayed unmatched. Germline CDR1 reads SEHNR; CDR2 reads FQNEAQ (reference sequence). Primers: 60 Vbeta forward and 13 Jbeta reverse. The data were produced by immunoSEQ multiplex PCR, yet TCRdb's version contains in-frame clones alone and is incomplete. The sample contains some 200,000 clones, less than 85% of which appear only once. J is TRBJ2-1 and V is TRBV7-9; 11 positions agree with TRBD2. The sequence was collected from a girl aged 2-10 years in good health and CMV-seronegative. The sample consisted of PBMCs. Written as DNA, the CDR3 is TGTGCCAGCAGCCCCCCGGGACTAGCGGAGATCAATGAGCAGTTCTTC. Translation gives CASSPPGLAEINEQFF. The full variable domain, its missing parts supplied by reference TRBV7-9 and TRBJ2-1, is DTGVSQNPRHKITKRGQNVTFRCDPISEHNRLYWYRQTLGQGPEFLTYFQNEAQLEKSRLLSDRFSAERPKGSFSTLEIQRTEQGDSAMYLCASSPPGLAEINEQFFGPGTRLTVL.